Below, 32 T cell receptor beta chains from the same sample are listed, as sequenced in a study of blood T cell repertoires in COVID-19 (dated by TCRdb to about 2020). Library preparation was by the immunoSEQ multiplex PCR assay. TCRdb limited this immuneACCESS table to in-frame rearrangements with V and J called. A share of clones is missing; checked studies link under half to unresolved V genes, and the rest is unexplained. The sample has roughly 240,000 clones on record, about 80% of them singletons. 1.5% to 2% of the sample rests with the top ten. Material for sequencing was peripheral blood. These receptors all come from a woman aged 80 or over with acute or convalescent COVID-19.

The V call is TRBV5-6, the J call TRBJ1-1; tentative D call: TRBD1 (6 bases). This CDR3 spans 16 amino acids. CDR1 SGHDT and CDR2 YYEEEE come from the germline V gene. Trimming removed 2 bases at V and 4 bases at J, with 18 bases between. The CDR3 spells CASSLAGLPRGTEAFF. As DNA, the CDR3 is TGTGCCAGCAGCTTAGCGGGACTTCCCAGGGGCACTGAAGCTTTCTTT.

The rearrangement uses TRBV7-2 and TRBJ2-3; no definite D call. CDR1 and CDR2 from the germline V gene are SGHTA and FQGNSA. There are 14 residues in the CDR3. V was clipped by 5 bases and J by 0 bases, with 9 bases between them. For the CDR3, the DNA is TGTGCCAGCAGCCCTGTGACTAGCACAGATACGCAGTATTTT. Residues: CASSPVTSTDTQYF.

The genes are TRBV5-4 and TRBJ1-3; no clear D gene. Deletions cut 4 bases from V and 2 bases from J, with 7 bases between. The CDR3 contains 13 residues. Germline CDR1 reads SGHNT; CDR2 reads YYREEE (reference sequence). CDR3 nucleotide sequence: TGTGCCAGCAGCCGGGTCCCTGGAAACACCATATATTTT. Its protein is CASSRVPGNTIYF.

This clone has a single count. V and J are TRBV7-2 and TRBJ1-5, with a weak D call TRBD1 (5 bases). The germline V gene encodes CDR1 SGHTA and CDR2 FQGNSA. This CDR3 contains 14 residues. V was shortened by 5 bases and J by 3 bases, with 11 bases between the two germline ends. The CDR3 nucleotides are TGTGCCAGCAGCGGGGGGACCTCCAATCAGCCCCAGCATTTT. It codes for CASSGGTSNQPQHF.

The chain recombines TRBV19 with TRBJ1-1; 9 nucleotides line up with TRBD1. Germline V lookup: CDR1 LNHDA, CDR2 SQIVND (reference sequence). This CDR3 contains 15 residues. J gave up 6 bases and V 5 bases, and 10 bases lay outside the gene matches. CDR3 nucleotide sequence: TGTGCCAGTAGTCCCACGGGGCGGGACAGGGCTGAAGCTTTCTTT. Amino acids: CASSPTGRDRAEAFF.

The chain carries TRBV5-6 and TRBJ2-5, with 9 bases that match TRBD2. The V gene end was trimmed by 5 bases and the J gene end by 5 bases; junction bases not matched to a gene: 7. CDR3 length: 14 residues. CDR1 and CDR2 from the germline V gene are SGHDT and YYEEEE. CDR3 protein: CASSLAGGLETQYF. CDR3 DNA: TGTGCCAGCAGTCTGGCGGGGGGGCTCGAGACCCAGTACTTC.

The chain couples TRBV6-5 to TRBJ1-4; 7 nucleotides line up with TRBD1. The CDR3 is made up of 15 amino acids. Germline CDR1 MNHEY, CDR2 SVGAGI. Losses at the gene ends were 6 bases for V and 3 bases for J; bases not matched to a gene: 7. The CDR3 DNA reads TGTGCCAGCAGAGGAGTAGACAGGGCTAATGAAAAACTGTTTTTT. Its translation: CASRGVDRANEKLFF.

This clone showed up just once. The chain uses TRBV3-1 (or the pseudogene TRBV3-2) and TRBJ1-4; maybe TRBD1 (6 bases). Trimming cost V 4 bases and J 4 bases, with 22 bases left between them. The germline gives CDR1 LGHDT, CDR2 YNNKEL (reference sequence). This CDR3 comprises 18 residues. The CDR3 region is CASSPNRVRRGYNEKLFF. The CDR3, as DNA: TGTGCCAGCAGCCCAAACAGGGTCCGGCGCGGGTATAATGAAAAACTGTTTTTT.

V is TRBV18 and J is TRBJ1-5; 7 bases are shared with TRBD1. The CDR3 is 14 residues long. Germline assignment: CDR1 KGHSH and CDR2 LQKENI. J was trimmed by 7 bases and V by 4 bases; bases with no gene match: 7. This CDR3 reads CASSLRDREQPQHF. The CDR3 DNA reads as TGTGCCAGCTCACTCCGGGACAGAGAACAGCCCCAGCATTTT.

The table lists this clone with a few counts. This chain links TRBV18 with TRBJ2-5; possible D gene TRBD1, 5 bases. The V and J ends lost 4 bases and 1 base respectively, with 7 bases between them. The CDR3 has 13 residues. The germline V gene encodes CDR1 KGHSH and CDR2 LQKENI. CDR3 DNA: TGTGCCAGCTCACAGGGGATCCAAGAGACCCAGTACTTC. This codes for CASSQGIQETQYF.

The CDR3 loop is CASSNGGQGASTEAFF. The CDR3 DNA reads TGTGCCAGTAGCAATGGGGGACAGGGCGCAAGCACTGAAGCTTTCTTT. The chain joins TRBV19 to TRBJ1-1; TRBD1 aligns across 9 bases. V shed 6 bases, J shed 4 bases, and the junction held 12 bases outside the gene matches. Looked up from germline, CDR1 is LNHDA and CDR2 is SQIVND (reference sequence). The CDR3 runs 16 residues.

V usage is TRBV9 and J usage is TRBJ2-3; 8 bases are a match to TRBD2. The germline V gene has CDR1 SGDLS and CDR2 YYNGEE. V lost 3 bases to trimming and J lost 0 bases; unmatched junction nucleotides: 6. The CDR3 runs 16 residues. The CDR3 reads CASSARTSTSTDTQYF. CDR3 sequence (DNA): TGTGCCAGCAGCGCCAGGACTAGCACTAGCACAGATACGCAGTATTTT.

V is TRBV28 and J is TRBJ1-1; maybe TRBD1 (5 bases). The V end was cut by 3 bases, the J end by 0 bases, with 11 bases between. Looked up from germline, CDR1 is MDHEN and CDR2 is SYDVKM. The CDR3 length is 15 residues. The CDR3 nucleotides are TGTGCCAGCAGTTTTGGAGGGACCATGAACACTGAAGCTTTCTTT. This codes for CASSFGGTMNTEAFF.

This clone was counted once. The V gene is TRBV18, the J gene TRBJ2-5; 8 bases fit TRBD2. This CDR3 spans 13 amino acids. Germline loops: CDR1 KGHSH, CDR2 LQKENI. V lost 3 bases and J lost 5; bases outside the gene matches: 2. In DNA form, the CDR3 reads TGTGCCAGCTCACCGGGACTAGAGGAGACCCAGTACTTC. Protein: CASSPGLEETQYF.

The J gene is TRBJ1-2, the V gene TRBV5-1; TRBD1 matches at 8 bases. With V trimmed by 0 bases and J by 5 bases, 3 bases remained unmatched. This CDR3 is built from 14 residues. CDR1 is SGHRS and CDR2 is YFSETQ in the germline V gene. The CDR3 DNA is TGCGCCAGCAGCTTGGGGACAGGGAGTTATGGCTACACCTTC. It specifies CASSLGTGSYGYTF.

V usage is TRBV4-1 and J usage is TRBJ2-5; the D is unclear. V lost 0 bases and J lost 2, with 13 bases in between. Germline assignment: CDR1 MGHRA and CDR2 YSYEKL. The CDR3 sequence is 16 residues long. This CDR3 reads CASSQDRSPGQETQYF. CDR3 nucleotides: TGCGCCAGCAGCCAAGATCGATCACCCGGGCAAGAGACCCAGTACTTC.

The V gene is TRBV14, the J gene TRBJ2-7; 7 positions match TRBD1. V trimming: 7 bases; J trimming: 4 bases; junction bases outside the gene matches: 13. The germline CDR1 and CDR2 sequences are SGHDN and FVKESK. The CDR3 has 15 residues. The CDR3 DNA reads TGTGCCAGCAAGCCGGCTACAGGGGTGGAGTACGAGCAGTACTTC. It codes for CASKPATGVEYEQYF.

The chain joins TRBV6-6 to TRBJ1-5; D is perhaps TRBD1 (6 bases). This CDR3 has 14 amino acids. Per germline, CDR1 MNHNY and CDR2 SVGAGI (reference sequence). V gave up 4 bases and J gave up 5 bases, with 12 bases separating them. CDR3 sequence: CASSSQGIDQPQHF. CDR3 DNA sequence: TGTGCCAGCAGTTCACAGGGTATCGATCAGCCCCAGCATTTT.

This chain uses TRBV4-1 with TRBJ1-4, with a weak D call TRBD1 (5 bases). Trimming removed 0 bases from V and 8 bases from J, with 16 bases in between. Germline CDR1 and CDR2: MGHRA and YSYEKL. The CDR3 is 16 residues long. The CDR3 DNA reads TGCGCCAGCAGCCAAGATGGGGCAGTCAGAGGCGAAAAACTGTTTTTT. Its translation is CASSQDGAVRGEKLFF.

CDR3 loop: CASSGEGGIEAFF. The CDR3 DNA is TGCGCCAGCAGCGGGGAGGGGGGTATTGAAGCTTTCTTT. The chain joins TRBV5-1 to TRBJ1-1, with TRBD1 as a possible D gene (6 bases). Trimming removed 4 bases at V and 7 bases at J, with 14 bases between. This CDR3 contains 13 residues. From germline, CDR1 is SGHRS and CDR2 YFSETQ.

The chain uses TRBV5-1 and TRBJ2-2; D gene ambiguous. The CDR3 extends over 14 amino acids. Germline CDR1 reads SGHRS; CDR2 reads YFSETQ. Trimming took 0 bases from V and 1 from J, leaving 4 bases between them. The CDR3 is CASSLVQNTGELFF. CDR3 coding DNA: TGCGCCAGCAGCTTGGTACAGAACACCGGGGAGCTGTTTTTT.

The CDR3 spells CASSIGTGSAEAFF. The CDR3, as DNA: TGTGCCAGTAGTATAGGTACAGGGTCCGCTGAAGCTTTCTTT. The chain is built from TRBV19 and TRBJ1-1; tentatively, D is TRBD1 (6 bases). With 1 base removed from V and 6 bases from J, the gap between germline ends came to 12 bases. The CDR3 loop spans 14 amino acids. Germline loops: CDR1 LNHDA, CDR2 SQIVND (reference sequence).

This chain links TRBV30 with TRBJ1-6; 7 nucleotides align to TRBD1. The germline gives CDR1 GTSNPN, CDR2 SVGIG (reference sequence). The J segment lost 9 bases and the V segment lost 3 bases, leaving 5 bases of the junction unmatched. This CDR3 has 13 amino acids. CDR3 region: CAWSRDSRSPLHF. CDR3 nucleotide sequence: TGTGCCTGGAGCAGGGACAGTCGTTCACCCCTCCACTTT.

The V call is TRBV29-1, the J call TRBJ1-2, with 9 nucleotides matching TRBD1. In germline, CDR1 is SQVTM, CDR2 ANQGSEA. CDR3 length equals 14 residues. Trimming at V came to 2 bases and at J to 4 bases, leaving 5 bases not matched to a gene. The CDR3 here is CSVEWDREPYGYTF. The CDR3, as DNA: TGCAGCGTTGAATGGGACAGGGAACCCTATGGCTACACCTTC.

The chain has TRBV7-2 and TRBJ1-3; 8 nucleotides line up with TRBD1. Germline V lookup: CDR1 SGHTA, CDR2 FQGNSA. CDR3 length equals 12 residues. J gave up 10 bases and V 1 base, and 0 bases lay outside the gene matches. Written as DNA, the CDR3 is TGTGCCAGCAGCTTAGACAGGGGGACCATATATTTT. It codes for CASSLDRGTIYF.

The chain is built from TRBV4-2 and TRBJ2-5; TRBD2 is a possible D gene (6 bases). Germline CDR1 is LGHNA and CDR2 is YNFKEQ. Trimming shortened V by 4 bases and J by 2 bases, and 11 bases separated the two germline ends. This CDR3 contains 14 residues. CDR3: CASSPGGSQETQYF. Here the CDR3 DNA reads TGTGCCAGCAGCCCCGGGGGTTCACAAGAGACCCAGTACTTC.

The chain links TRBV24-1 to TRBJ1-2, with 8 bases that match TRBD1. In germline, CDR1 is KGHDR, CDR2 SFDVKD. The CDR3 is made up of 15 amino acids. Trimming at V came to 1 base and at J to 8 bases, leaving 8 bases not matched to a gene. The CDR3 DNA follows: TGTGCCACCAGTGATTTTCAAAGGACAGGGAGAGGCTACACCTTC. Translating gives CATSDFQRTGRGYTF.

CDR3 sequence reads: CASSPPAGVRVYEKLFF. The CDR3 DNA is TGTGCCAGCAGCCCCCCTGCGGGGGTCAGAGTCTATGAAAAACTGTTTTTT. The chain has TRBV11-2 and TRBJ1-4, with D maybe TRBD1 (5 bases). The CDR3 extends over 17 amino acids. Germline lookup yields CDR1 SGHAT and CDR2 FQNNGV. Trimming cost V 5 bases and J 6 bases, with 22 bases left between them.

V gene TRBV18 combines with J gene TRBJ1-1; D uncertain. V gave up 2 bases and J gave up 0 bases, with 10 bases separating them. The length of the CDR3 is 15 residues. CDR1 and CDR2 from the germline V gene are KGHSH and LQKENI. The CDR3 DNA is TGTGCCAGCTCACCATTGAACAGCATGAACACTGAAGCTTTCTTT. It encodes CASSPLNSMNTEAFF.

The chain joins TRBV9 to TRBJ2-3, with 12 bases fitting TRBD2. Germline assignment: CDR1 SGDLS and CDR2 YYNGEE. V shed 0 bases, J shed 3 bases, and the junction held 2 bases outside the gene matches. The CDR3 spans 16 residues. The CDR3 is CASSVASGRGTDTQYF. The DNA of the CDR3 is TGTGCCAGCAGCGTAGCTAGCGGGAGGGGGACAGATACGCAGTATTTT. The variable domain in full, with the rest retrieved from reference TRBV9 and TRBJ2-3, is DSGVTQTPKHLITATGQRVTLRCSPRSGDLSVYWYQQSLDQGLQFLIQYYNGEERAKGNILERFSAQQFPDLHSELNLSSLELGDSALYFCASSVASGRGTDTQYFGPGTRLTVL.

The gene calls are TRBV19 and TRBJ2-2, with D tentatively TRBD1 (5 bases). V gave up 7 bases and J gave up 5 bases, with 17 bases separating them. The CDR3 extends over 15 amino acids. Per the germline V gene, CDR1 is LNHDA and CDR2 is SQIVND (reference sequence). The CDR3 reads CASTNGARATGELFF. In DNA, the CDR3 is TGTGCCAGTACCAATGGGGCCAGGGCGACCGGGGAGCTGTTTTTT.

The chain links TRBV5-4 to TRBJ1-3, with a tentative D call TRBD1 (5 bases). The CDR3 is 14 amino acids. Trimming pared 1 base from V and 2 bases from J, leaving 7 bases between. Germline V CDR1 and CDR2: SGHNT, YYREEE (reference sequence). The CDR3 protein is CASSLTGAGNTIYF. The CDR3 region has the DNA TGTGCCAGCAGCTTGACAGGAGCTGGAAACACCATATATTTT. Combining the CDR3 with reference TRBV5-4 and TRBJ1-3 gives the whole variable domain ETGVTQSPTHLIKTRGQQVTLRCSSQSGHNTVSWYQQALGQGPQFIFQYYREEENGRGNFPPRFSGLQFPNYSSELNVNALELDDSALYLCASSLTGAGNTIYFGEGSWLTVV.